One and the same sample provided the 4 T cell receptor beta chains below, sequenced in a study of blood T cell repertoires in COVID-19. Clones were sequenced by immunoSEQ multiplex PCR, and TCRdb holds only the in-frame ones, with some missing. The data contain more than 250,000 clones, more than 85% of them singletons. Sequenced input: PBMCs or T cells enriched from blood (not recorded which). The source is a woman aged 30 to 39 who had recovered from COVID-19.

This clone was recorded only once. V is TRBV19 and J is TRBJ2-2, with D possibly TRBD1 on 5 matching bases. V was clipped by 5 bases and J by 1 base, with 11 bases between them. This CDR3 is built from 15 residues. Germline values: CDR1 LNHDA, CDR2 SQIVND (reference sequence). CDR3 nucleotide sequence: TGTGCCAGTAGTTTGGGGCTGAGGAACACCGGGGAGCTGTTTTTT. This codes for CASSLGLRNTGELFF.

This CDR3 is CASSPPGTRGADTQYF. CDR3 nucleotide sequence: TGTGCCAGCTCACCACCAGGGACTAGGGGGGCAGATACGCAGTATTTT. The J gene is TRBJ2-3, the V gene TRBV18; 8 bases match TRBD2. Germline V gene lookup returns CDR1 KGHSH and CDR2 LQKENI. V gave up 0 bases and J gave up 4 bases; unmatched junction bases: 6. The CDR3 runs to 16 residues.

This sequence joins TRBV7-3 and TRBJ1-1; D perhaps matches TRBD1 (6 bases). Germline V gene lookup returns CDR1 SGHTA and CDR2 FQGTGA. Trimming took 3 bases from V and 4 from J, leaving 9 bases between them. There are 13 residues in the CDR3. Here the CDR3 DNA reads TGTGCCAGCAGCTTCTCAGGGGTCACTGAAGCTTTCTTT. As protein: CASSFSGVTEAFF. The entire variable domain, with the rest obtained from reference TRBV7-3 and TRBJ1-1, is as follows: GAGVSQTPSNKVTEKGKYVELRCDPISGHTALYWYRQSLGQGPEFLIYFQGTGAADDSGLPNDRFFAVRPEGSVSTLKIQRTERGDSAVYLCASSFSGVTEAFFGQGTRLTVV.

This clone was observed once. The chain couples TRBV7-6 to TRBJ2-5; TRBD1 aligns across 8 bases. CDR3 size: 16 residues. V lost 5 bases and J lost 1; bases outside the gene matches: 9. Germline V gene lookup returns CDR1 SGHVS and CDR2 FNYEAQ. CDR3 protein: CASSRGPGGLQETQYF. The DNA of the CDR3 is TGTGCCAGCAGCCGGGGGCCAGGGGGCCTCCAAGAGACCCAGTACTTC.